This T cell receptor beta chain was identified in a study of T-cell reconstitution after alpha-beta-depleted transplantation in children (dated by TCRdb to about 2016). With regard to the full study: T-cell immune reconstitution after TCRalphabeta/CD19-depleted allogeneic hematopoietic cell transplantation in children was quantitatively tracked in the study by means of TCR repertoire profiling. General conclusions and limits of the study: The frequencies of hyperexpanded clones fell over the following months, and after one year, T-cell counts and TCRbeta diversity were mostly attributed to newly produced T cells. Apparently early alphabetaT-cell count recovery about two months after transplant reportedly relied on only several hundred rapidly expanded clones derived from non-depleted graft cells. In some patients, the high TCRbeta diversity seen at day 60 was put down to recipient T cells and intrathymic progenitors that had survived conditioning.

The method behind the library was PCR. The data were produced on an Illumina HiSeq 2500. To normalize quantification of the TCRbeta repertoire, the TCR libraries were built with molecular barcoding that relied on unique molecular identifiers. In-frame beta chains were kept once TCRdb had trimmed the public reads at Q25 with fastp and called clones with MiXCR. Rows matching on CDR3 protein sequence are summarized as one entry with the most common DNA and genes. Within this sample are 700,000 to 950,000 distinct CDR3 sequences, with around 17% of them counted one time only. 5% of the sample goes to the ten largest clones. On this clonotype: What antigen it recognizes has not been identified. Qualities for individual bases were not recorded, and no much larger clone is one base off.

The germline V gene supplies CDR1 MNHNS and CDR2 SASEGT. Including cysteine and phenylalanine, the CDR3 has 18 amino acids. Just the 54-base CDR3 DNA is kept, in frame starting at base 1. V is cut by 6 bases and J by 3 bases, and the space between the germline ends is 23 bases. The label giving this sample's treatment or condition can be read as: allogeneic hematopoietic cell transplantation with graft depleted of TCRalphabeta T cells and CD19 B cells. TCRalphabeta/CD19-depleted allogeneic hematopoietic cell grafts were given to the transplant recipients, all of whom were children. Sequences were derived from PBMCs, mostly from graft donor cells, sampled 360 days after TCRalphabeta/CD19-depleted stem cell transplant. The TCR sequence derives from a male patient between 5 and 17 years old who had a stem cell transplant for acute lymphoblastic leukemia, so the T cells may come from the graft donor. In this chain, TRBV6-1 is recombined with TRBJ2-2; TRBD2 could be the D gene, as 7 bases match. The DNA sequence reads TGTGCCAGCAGACCCGAGGGAGGCGGGGGCAGGTACACCGGGGAGCTGTTTTTT. It codes for CASRPEGGGGRYTGELFF.